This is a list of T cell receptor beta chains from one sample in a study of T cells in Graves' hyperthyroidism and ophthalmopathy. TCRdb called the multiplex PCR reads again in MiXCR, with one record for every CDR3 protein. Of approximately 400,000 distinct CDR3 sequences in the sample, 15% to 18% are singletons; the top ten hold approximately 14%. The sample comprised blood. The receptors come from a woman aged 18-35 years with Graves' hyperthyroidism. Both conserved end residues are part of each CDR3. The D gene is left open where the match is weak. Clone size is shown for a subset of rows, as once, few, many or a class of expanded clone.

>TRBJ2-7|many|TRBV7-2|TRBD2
TGTGCCAGCAGCTTAGTGGGCGGGAGTTACTACGAGCAGTACTTC
CASSLVGGSYYEQYF
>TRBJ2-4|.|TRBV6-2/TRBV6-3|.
TGTGCCAGCAGTTACCGGGGCGGTTACATTCAGTACTTC
CASSYRGGYIQYF
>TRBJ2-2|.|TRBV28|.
TGTGACAGCTACGAATCCACCGGGGAGCTGTTTTTT
CDSYESTGELFF
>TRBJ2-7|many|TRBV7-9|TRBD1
TGTGCCAGCAGCTCACCGGGACAGGCTTTAGGGGTTGGCTCCTACGAGCAGTACTTC
CASSSPGQALGVGSYEQYF
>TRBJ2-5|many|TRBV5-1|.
TGCGCCAGCAGCTTCCACCAAGAGACCCAGTACTTC
CASSFHQETQYF
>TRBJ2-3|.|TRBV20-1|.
TGCAGTGCTCCACTAGCAGCTAGCACAGATACGCAGTATTTT
CSAPLAASTDTQYF
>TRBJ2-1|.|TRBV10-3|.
TGTGCCATCAGTGCTGGCGGGGCCTTCAATGAGCAGTTCTTC
CAISAGGAFNEQFF
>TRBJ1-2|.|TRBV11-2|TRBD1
TGTGCCAGCAGCCAGCCGGGACAGGGGGCGATGAGCCATGGCTACACCTTC
CASSQPGQGAMSHGYTF
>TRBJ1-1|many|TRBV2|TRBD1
TGTGCCAGCAGTGAAGACAGGGGGACTGAAGCTTTCTTT
CASSEDRGTEAFF
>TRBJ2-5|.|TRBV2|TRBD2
TGTGCCACTCAGCGGGGGCTCCAAGAGACCCAGTACTTC
CATQRGLQETQYF
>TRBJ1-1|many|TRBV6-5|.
TGTGCCAGCAGTTACTCGACCCCGTGGAGAATGAACACTGAAGCTTTCTTT
CASSYSTPWRMNTEAFF
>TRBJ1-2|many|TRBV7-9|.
TGTGCCAGCAGCTTACGGGGGCGCGATGAGGGAGCTAACTATGGCTACACCTTC
CASSLRGRDEGANYGYTF
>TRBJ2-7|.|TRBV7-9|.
TGTGCCAGCAGCTTAGCGTTTGGCCTCCTGGCGCTCGAGCAGTACTTC
CASSLAFGLLALEQYF
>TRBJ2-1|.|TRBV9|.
TGTGCCAGTTCCCCGGATCCCAACAATGAGCAGTTCTTC
CASSPDPNNEQFF
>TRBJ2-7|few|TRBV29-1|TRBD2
TGCAGCGTTGAAGAACCCGACTGGCGGGGGATCTACGAGCAGTACTTC
CSVEEPDWRGIYEQYF
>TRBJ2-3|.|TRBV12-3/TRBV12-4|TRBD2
TGTGCCAGCAGTTCAAGGCCCGGGGGGAGCACAGATACGCAGTATTTT
CASSSRPGGSTDTQYF
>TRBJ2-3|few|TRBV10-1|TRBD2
TGCGCCAGCAGTGAAGGGTCGAGTAGCGGGAGTCTTACAGATACGCAGTATTTT
CASSEGSSSGSLTDTQYF
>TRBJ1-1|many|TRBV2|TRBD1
TGTGCCAGCAGTGGTGACAGGGCTGAAGCTTTCTTT
CASSGDRAEAFF
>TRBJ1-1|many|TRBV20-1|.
TGCAGTGCTAGAGATCTGAGGAAGGGAACACCAACGGCTTTCTTT
CSARDLRKGTPTAFF
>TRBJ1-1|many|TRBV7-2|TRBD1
TGTGCCAGCAGCTTAGACCCCGGGACAGGCCTGCGCCGGAACACTGAAGCTTTCTTT
CASSLDPGTGLRRNTEAFF
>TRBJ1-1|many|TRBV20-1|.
TGCAGTGCTAGAGATTACGGGGGAGGGACTGAAGCTTTCTTT
CSARDYGGGTEAFF
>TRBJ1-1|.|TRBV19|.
TGTGCCAGTAGTATAGATTCGGGTAGCTCCGTTGAAGCTTTCTTT
CASSIDSGSSVEAFF
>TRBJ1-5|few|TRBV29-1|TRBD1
TGCAGCGTGGTGGGACAGGGGATAAATCAGCCCCAGCATTTT
CSVVGQGINQPQHF
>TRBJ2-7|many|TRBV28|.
TGTGCCAGCAGTTTTTGGGGGAGCTCCTACGAGCAGTACTTC
CASSFWGSSYEQYF
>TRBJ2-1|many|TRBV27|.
TGTGCCAGCAGTTTATCCCCCGCGTCGAATGAGCAGTTCTTC
CASSLSPASNEQFF
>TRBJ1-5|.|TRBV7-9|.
TGTGCCCTTGGGGGGGGGGTCCTGGCGCATTATCAGCCCCAGCATTTT
CALGGGVLAHYQPQHF
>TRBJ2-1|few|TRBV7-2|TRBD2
TGTGCCAGCAGCCCCAGGACTAGCGGGGGTTACAATGAGCAGTTCTTC
CASSPRTSGGYNEQFF
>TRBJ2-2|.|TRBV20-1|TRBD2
TGCAGTGCCCCCCTAGGGGTAGCGGGAGGGTACGGGGAGCTGTTTTTT
CSAPLGVAGGYGELFF
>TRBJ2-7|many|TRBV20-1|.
TGCAGTGCTCGTCGACATCGGTCCGGACAGCTCTCTTACGAGCAGTACTTC
CSARRHRSGQLSYEQYF
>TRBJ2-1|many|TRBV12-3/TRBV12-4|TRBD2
TGTGCCAGCAGTCGGAGCGGGGAAAGGGCCAATGAGCAGTTCTTC
CASSRSGERANEQFF
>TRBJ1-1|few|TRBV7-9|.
TGTGCCAGCAGCGCCAAAGGGAACACTGAAGCTTTCTTT
CASSAKGNTEAFF
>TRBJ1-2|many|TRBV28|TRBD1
TGTGCCAGCAGTCTAACAGGGGACGGGATGGGCTACACCTTC
CASSLTGDGMGYTF
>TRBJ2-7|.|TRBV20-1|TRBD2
TGCAGTGCTAGAGATCTAGCGGGAGGCCTAACCTCCTACGAGCAGTACTTC
CSARDLAGGLTSYEQYF
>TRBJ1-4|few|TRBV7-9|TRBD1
TGTGCCAGCAGCTCGACAGGGAGGAATGAAAAACTGTTTTTT
CASSSTGRNEKLFF
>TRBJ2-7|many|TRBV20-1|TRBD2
TGCAGTGCTAAAAGAGCGGGACTCTCCTACGAGCAGTACTTC
CSAKRAGLSYEQYF
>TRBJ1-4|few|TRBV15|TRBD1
TGTGCCACCAGCAGGGACGCCGGGACAGGGAATGAAAAACTGTTTTTT
CATSRDAGTGNEKLFF
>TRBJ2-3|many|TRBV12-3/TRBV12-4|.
TGTGCCAGCAGTTTGGTTCAGGTCAGCACAGATACGCAGTATTTT
CASSLVQVSTDTQYF
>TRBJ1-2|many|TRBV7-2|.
TGTGCCAGCAGCTTTGGACTTTTAAATGGCTACACCTTC
CASSFGLLNGYTF
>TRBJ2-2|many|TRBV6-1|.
TGTGCCAGCAGTTACCCCCAGGGCCTTCCGGTCGGGGAGCTGTTTTTT
CASSYPQGLPVGELFF
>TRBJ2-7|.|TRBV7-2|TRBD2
TGTGCTACAAGGGCGGGGGGACCCTACGAGCAGTACTTC
CATRAGGPYEQYF
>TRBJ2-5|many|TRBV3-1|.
TGTGCCAGCAGCCAGGATGGGGGCCCCCAGGAGACCCAGTACTTC
CASSQDGGPQETQYF
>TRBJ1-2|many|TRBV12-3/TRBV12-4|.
TGTGCCAGCAGTCCCCGACTGGACTCCTATGGCTACACCTTC
CASSPRLDSYGYTF
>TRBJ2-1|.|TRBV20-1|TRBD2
TGCAGTGCTAGAGAATCAATCTGGACTAGCGGGGGGGACCGCAATGAGCAGTTCTTC
CSARESIWTSGGDRNEQFF
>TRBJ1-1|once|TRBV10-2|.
TGCGCCAGCCTCGGGCCTCGACAGAACACTGAAGCTTTCTTT
CASLGPRQNTEAFF
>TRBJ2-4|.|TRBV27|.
TGTGCCAGCAGTCTCGGGAGTGTGGCCAAAAACATTCAGTACTTC
CASSLGSVAKNIQYF